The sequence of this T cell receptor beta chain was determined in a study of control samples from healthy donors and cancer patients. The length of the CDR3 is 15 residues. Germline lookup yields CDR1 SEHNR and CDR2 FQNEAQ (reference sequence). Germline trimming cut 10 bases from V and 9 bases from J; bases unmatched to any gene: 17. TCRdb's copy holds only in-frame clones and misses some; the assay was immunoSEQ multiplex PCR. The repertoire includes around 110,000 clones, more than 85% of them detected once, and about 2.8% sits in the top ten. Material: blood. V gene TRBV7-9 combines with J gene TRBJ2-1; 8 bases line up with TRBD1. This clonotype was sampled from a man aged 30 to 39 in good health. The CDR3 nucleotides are TGTGCCACAGACTCAGACAGGGGCGGTTTGGGTGAGCAGTTCTTC. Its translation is CATDSDRGGLGEQFF. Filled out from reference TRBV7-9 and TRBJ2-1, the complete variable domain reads DTGVSQNPRHKITKRGQNVTFRCDPISEHNRLYWYRQTLGQGPEFLTYFQNEAQLEKSRLLSDRFSAERPKGSFSTLEIQRTEQGDSAMYLCATDSDRGGLGEQFFGPGTRLTVL.